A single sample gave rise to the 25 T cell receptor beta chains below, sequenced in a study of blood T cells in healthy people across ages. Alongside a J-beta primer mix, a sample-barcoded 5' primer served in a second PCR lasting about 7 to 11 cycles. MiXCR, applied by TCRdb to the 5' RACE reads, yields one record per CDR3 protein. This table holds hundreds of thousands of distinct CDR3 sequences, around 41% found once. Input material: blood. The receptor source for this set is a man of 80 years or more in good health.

As DNA, the CDR3 is TGTGCCAGCAGTCGACTACCACGAATGACAGGAAGTTTCACAGATACGCAGTATTTT. It translates to CASSRLPRMTGSFTDTQYF. The J gene is TRBJ2-3, the V gene TRBV6-2 or TRBV6-3; maybe TRBD1 (6 bases). The V gene's germline CDR1 is MNHEY and CDR2 SVGEGT. V lost 5 bases, J lost 2 bases, and 26 bases lay in between. This CDR3 region has 19 residues.

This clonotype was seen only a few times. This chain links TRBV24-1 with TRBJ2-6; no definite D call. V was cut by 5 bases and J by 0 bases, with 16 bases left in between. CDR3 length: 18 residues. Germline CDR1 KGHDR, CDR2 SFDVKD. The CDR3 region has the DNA TGTGCCACCAGTGCGCAAGTAGGGCAGTACTCTGGGGCCAACGTCCTGACTTTC. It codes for CATSAQVGQYSGANVLTF.

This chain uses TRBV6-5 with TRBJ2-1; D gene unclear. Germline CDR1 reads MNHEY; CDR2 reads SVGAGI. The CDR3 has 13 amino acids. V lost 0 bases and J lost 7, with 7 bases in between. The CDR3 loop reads CASSYSHTNEQFF. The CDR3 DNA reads TGTGCCAGCAGTTACTCCCATACGAATGAGCAGTTCTTC.

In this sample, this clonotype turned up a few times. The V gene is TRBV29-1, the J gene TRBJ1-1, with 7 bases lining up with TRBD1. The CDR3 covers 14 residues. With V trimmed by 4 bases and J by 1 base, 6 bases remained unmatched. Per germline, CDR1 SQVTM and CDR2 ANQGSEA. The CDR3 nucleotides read TGCAGCGTTGTAAGGGGACAGACGAACACTGAAGCTTTCTTT. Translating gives CSVVRGQTNTEAFF. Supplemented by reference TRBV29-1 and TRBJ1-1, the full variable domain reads SAVISQKPSRDICQRGTSLTIQCQVDSQVTMMFWYRQQPGQSLTLIATANQGSEATYESGFVIDKFPISRPNLTFSTLTVSNMSPEDSSIYLCSVVRGQTNTEAFFGQGTRLTVV.

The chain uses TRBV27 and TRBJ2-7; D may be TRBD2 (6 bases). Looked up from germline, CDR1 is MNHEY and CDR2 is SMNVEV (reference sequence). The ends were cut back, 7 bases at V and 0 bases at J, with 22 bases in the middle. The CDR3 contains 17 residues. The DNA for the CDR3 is TGTGCCAGCAACCCTGGCGAGGGACTCCCTAACTCCTACGAGCAGTACTTC. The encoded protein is CASNPGEGLPNSYEQYF.

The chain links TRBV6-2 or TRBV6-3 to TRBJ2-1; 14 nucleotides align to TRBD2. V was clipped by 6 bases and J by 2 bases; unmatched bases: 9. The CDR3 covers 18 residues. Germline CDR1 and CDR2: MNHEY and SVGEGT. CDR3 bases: TGTGCCAGCAGCCGCAACGGACTAGCGGGAGGTCCCTACAATGAGCAGTTCTTC. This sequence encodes CASSRNGLAGGPYNEQFF.

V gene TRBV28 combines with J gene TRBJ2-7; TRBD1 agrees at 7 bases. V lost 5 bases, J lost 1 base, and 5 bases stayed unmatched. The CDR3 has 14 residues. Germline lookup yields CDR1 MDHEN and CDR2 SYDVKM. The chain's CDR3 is CASSIPGQSYEQYF. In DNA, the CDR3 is TGTGCCAGCAGTATTCCGGGACAGTCCTACGAGCAGTACTTC.

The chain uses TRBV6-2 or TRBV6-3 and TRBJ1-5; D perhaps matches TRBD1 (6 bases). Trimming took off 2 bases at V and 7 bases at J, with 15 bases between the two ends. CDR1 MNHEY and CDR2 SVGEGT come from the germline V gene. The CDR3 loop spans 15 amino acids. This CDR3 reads CASSYGRGYRQPQHF. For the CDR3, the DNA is TGTGCCAGCAGTTACGGGAGGGGGTATAGACAGCCCCAGCATTTT.

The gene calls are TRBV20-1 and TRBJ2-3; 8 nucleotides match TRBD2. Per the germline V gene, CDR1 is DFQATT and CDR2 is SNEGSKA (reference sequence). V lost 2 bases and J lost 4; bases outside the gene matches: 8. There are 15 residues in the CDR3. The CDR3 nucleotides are TGCAGTGCTAGATCGCGGGGGGAGTTGGCAGATACGCAGTATTTT. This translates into CSARSRGELADTQYF.

The CDR3 nucleotides are TGCAGCGTTGGGTCAGGTCCCTACAATGAGCAGTACTTC. This gives the protein CSVGSGPYNEQYF. The chain carries TRBV29-1 and TRBJ2-1; no reliable D call. The J call is uncertain, as TRBJ2-7 better fits the DNA end. Germline CDR1 is SQVTM and CDR2 is ANQGSEA. CDR3 length equals 13 residues.

CDR3 loop: CASTLTSGQETQYF. In DNA, the CDR3 is TGTGCCAGCACCCTGACTAGCGGACAAGAGACCCAGTACTTC. The rearrangement joins TRBV6-1 to TRBJ2-5; the match to TRBD2 covers 9 bases. The length of the CDR3 is 14 residues. Germline CDR1 is MNHNS and CDR2 is SASEGT. J gave up 2 bases and V 7 bases, and 5 bases lay outside the gene matches.

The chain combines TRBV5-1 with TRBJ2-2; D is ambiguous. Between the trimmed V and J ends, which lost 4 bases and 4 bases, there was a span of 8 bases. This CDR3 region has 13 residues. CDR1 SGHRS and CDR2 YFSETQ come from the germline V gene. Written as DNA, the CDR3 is TGCGCCAGCAGCCCAGGTTTCACCGGGGAGCTGTTTTTT. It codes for CASSPGFTGELFF.

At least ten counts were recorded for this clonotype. CDR3 sequence (DNA): TGTGCCAGCAGCTCCCAACCTTCTTACGAGCAGTACTTC. As protein: CASSSQPSYEQYF. The rearrangement joins TRBV7-3 to TRBJ2-7, with unresolved D. Trimming shortened V by 4 bases and J by 4 bases, and 11 bases separated the two germline ends. Germline lookup yields CDR1 SGHTA and CDR2 FQGTGA. This CDR3 comprises 13 residues.

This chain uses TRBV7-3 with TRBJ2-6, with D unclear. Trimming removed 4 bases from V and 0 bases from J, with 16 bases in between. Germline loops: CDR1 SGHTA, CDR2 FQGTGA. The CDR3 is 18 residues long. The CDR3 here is CASSSTPRPPSGANVLTF. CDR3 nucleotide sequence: TGTGCCAGCAGCTCGACCCCTCGACCGCCCTCTGGGGCCAACGTCCTGACTTTC.

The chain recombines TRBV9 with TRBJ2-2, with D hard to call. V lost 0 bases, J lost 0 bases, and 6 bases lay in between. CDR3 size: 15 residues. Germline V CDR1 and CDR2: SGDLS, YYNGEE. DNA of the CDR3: TGTGCCAGCAGCGTAGGCGGAGCGAACACCGGGGAGCTGTTTTTT. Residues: CASSVGGANTGELFF.

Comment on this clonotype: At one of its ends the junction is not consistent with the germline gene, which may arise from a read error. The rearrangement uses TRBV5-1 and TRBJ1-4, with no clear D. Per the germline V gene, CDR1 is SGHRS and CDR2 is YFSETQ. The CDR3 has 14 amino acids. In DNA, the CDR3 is TGCGCCGGCAGCTATACCGGTTCAGATGAAAAACTGTTTTTT. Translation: CAGSYTGSDEKLFF.

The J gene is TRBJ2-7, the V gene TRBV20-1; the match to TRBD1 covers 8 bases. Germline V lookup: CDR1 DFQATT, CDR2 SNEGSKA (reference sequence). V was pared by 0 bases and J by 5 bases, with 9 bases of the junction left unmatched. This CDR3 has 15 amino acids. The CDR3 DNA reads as TGCAGTGCTAGAGATCCGGGGACAGGACCTAACGAGCAGTACTTC. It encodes CSARDPGTGPNEQYF.

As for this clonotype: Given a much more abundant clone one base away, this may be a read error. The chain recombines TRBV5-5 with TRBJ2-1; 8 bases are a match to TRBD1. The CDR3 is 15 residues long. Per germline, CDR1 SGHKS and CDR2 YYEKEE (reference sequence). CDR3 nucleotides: TGTGCCGGCAGCTCTGCAGGGGGCTTATACAATGAGCAGTTCTTC. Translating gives CAGSSAGGLYNEQFF. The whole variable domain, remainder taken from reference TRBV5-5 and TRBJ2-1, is DAGVTQSPTHLIKTRGQQVTLRCSPISGHKSVSWYQQVLGQGPQFIFQYYEKEERGRGNFPDRFSARQFPNYSSELNVNALLLGDSALYLCAGSSAGGLYNEQFFGPGTRLTVL.

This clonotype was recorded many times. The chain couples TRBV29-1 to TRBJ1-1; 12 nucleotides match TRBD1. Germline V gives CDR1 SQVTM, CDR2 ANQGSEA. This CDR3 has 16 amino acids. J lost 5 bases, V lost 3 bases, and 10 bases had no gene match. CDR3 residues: CSVDVGQGAIRTEAFF. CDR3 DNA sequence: TGCAGCGTTGACGTGGGACAGGGGGCGATTAGGACTGAAGCTTTCTTT.

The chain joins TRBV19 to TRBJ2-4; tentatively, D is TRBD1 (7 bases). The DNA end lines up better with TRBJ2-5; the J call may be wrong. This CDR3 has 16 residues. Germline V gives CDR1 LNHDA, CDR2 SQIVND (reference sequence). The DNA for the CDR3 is TGTGCCAGTAGTTCGAACGCAGGGGGGATGCAAGAGACCCAGTACTTC. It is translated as CASSSNAGGMQETQYF.

The CDR3 DNA follows: TGTGCCAGCAGCCTAAGGGGACTAGCTTCGAGTGTGCAGTTCTTC. Translated: CASSLRGLASSVQFF. The genes are TRBV27 and TRBJ2-1, with 9 bases fitting TRBD2. The CDR3 is made up of 15 amino acids. V trimming: 6 bases; J trimming: 12 bases; junction bases outside the gene matches: 15. Germline CDR1 and CDR2: MNHEY and SMNVEV (reference sequence).

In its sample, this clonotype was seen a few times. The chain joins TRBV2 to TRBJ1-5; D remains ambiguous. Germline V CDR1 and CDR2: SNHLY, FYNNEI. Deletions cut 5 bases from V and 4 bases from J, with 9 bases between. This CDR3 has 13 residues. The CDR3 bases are TGTGCCAGCAGTAGGGAGATGAATCAGCCCCAGCATTTT. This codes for CASSREMNQPQHF. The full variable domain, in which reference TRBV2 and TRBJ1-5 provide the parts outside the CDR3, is EPEVTQTPSHQVTQMGQEVILRCVPISNHLYFYWYRQILGQKVEFLVSFYNNEISEKSEIFDDQFSVERPDGSNFTLKIRSTKLEDSAMYFCASSREMNQPQHFGDGTRLSIL.

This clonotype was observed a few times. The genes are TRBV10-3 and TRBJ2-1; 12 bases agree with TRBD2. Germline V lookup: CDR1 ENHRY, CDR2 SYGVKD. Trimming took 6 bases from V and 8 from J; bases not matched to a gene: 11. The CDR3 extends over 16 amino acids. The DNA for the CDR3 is TGTGCCATCAGGCCAATCCTAGCGGGGGGGCCCGATGAGCAGTTCTTC. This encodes CAIRPILAGGPDEQFF.

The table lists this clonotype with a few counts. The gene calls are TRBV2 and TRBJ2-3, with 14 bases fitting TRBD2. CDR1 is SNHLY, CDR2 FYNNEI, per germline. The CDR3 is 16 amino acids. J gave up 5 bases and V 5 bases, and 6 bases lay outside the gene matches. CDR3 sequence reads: CASSSTSGRAQDTQYF. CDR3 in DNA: TGTGCCAGCAGTTCGACTAGCGGGAGGGCCCAAGATACGCAGTATTTT.

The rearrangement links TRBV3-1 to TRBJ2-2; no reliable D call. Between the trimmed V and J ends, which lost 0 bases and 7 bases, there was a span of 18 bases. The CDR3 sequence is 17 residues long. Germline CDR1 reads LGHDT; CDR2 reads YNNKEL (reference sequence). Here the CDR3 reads CASSQDLRGVRNGELFF. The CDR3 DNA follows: TGTGCCAGCAGCCAAGATTTACGTGGGGTACGGAACGGGGAGCTGTTTTTT.